This T cell receptor (beta chain) was captured by sequencing in a study of Ad26.COV2.S vaccination and SARS-CoV-2 variants. General study points: The TCR breadth and depth analyses may have understated or missed part of the total T cell responses. While placebo recipients had lower spike-specific TCR breadth, vaccine recipients had more.

As regards this clone: The antigen remains unidentified.

Sequenced by immunoSEQ multiplex PCR; TCRdb stores in-frame clones only, minus some. The sample yields roughly 380,000 clones, about 90% seen once. Germline values: CDR1 SGHRS, CDR2 YFSETQ. The CDR3 totals 13 residues. The V and J ends lost 1 base and 3 bases respectively, with 7 bases between them. The sequence was collected from a human donor who had recovered from COVID-19. The chain couples TRBV5-1 to TRBJ1-1; D ambiguous. This sample comprised peripheral blood, obtained after recovery from COVID-19. The CDR3 protein is CASSLYQDTEAFF. The DNA of the CDR3 is TGCGCCAGCAGCTTGTATCAGGACACTGAAGCTTTCTTT.